The clone carrying this T cell receptor beta chain has more than one count but fewer than ten. Its cognate antigen is unknown. This record belongs to a study of T cell responses to AZD1222 COVID-19 vaccine. Overall study results and limits: Only a handful of AZD1222 recipients tested seropositive at baseline. Variant regions that are unmutated are reportedly the target of nearly half of spike-specific TCRs. The donor group comprised mostly white British people and more females; the analysis possibly underestimated clonal diversity.

The repertoire was sequenced with immunoSEQ multiplex PCR; TCRdb's copy has only in-frame clones and lacks some. The table includes about 150,000 clones, 70% to 90% detected once. V was trimmed by 4 bases and J by 6 bases, leaving 21 bases between them. Germline assignment: CDR1 LGHDT and CDR2 YNNKEL (reference sequence). The CDR3 runs 16 residues. The receptor comes from an adult in good health. The chain has TRBV3-1 (or the pseudogene TRBV3-2) and TRBJ2-5; D may correspond to TRBD1 or TRBD2 (6 bases each). This specimen consisted of peripheral blood, obtained on day 0 of AZD1222 vaccination. The CDR3 sequence is CASSPPWGASSQTQYF. The CDR3 region has the DNA TGTGCCAGCAGCCCGCCTTGGGGGGCCTCCAGTCAGACCCAGTACTTC.